Sequencing of this T cell receptor (beta chain) was carried out in a study of shared clonotypes between healthy human individuals. The CDR3 is 12 residues long. Germline CDR1 is SGHVS and CDR2 is FQNEAQ. Between the trimmed V and J ends, which lost 6 bases and 6 bases, there was a span of 12 bases. The repertoire was sequenced with immunoSEQ multiplex PCR; TCRdb's copy has only in-frame clones and lacks some. The sample has around 1.5 million clones; around 98% are singletons. Sequenced material: naive CD4+ T cells sorted from blood. The sample's subset: CD45RA+ positively selected. The V call is TRBV7-8, the J call TRBJ2-7, with D possibly matching TRBD2 (5 bases). This clonotype originated in a man aged 30 to 45 in good health. The CDR3 region is CASSSGGAEQYF. In DNA form, the CDR3 reads TGTGCCAGCAGTAGTGGAGGAGCCGAGCAGTACTTC.